Below, 6 T cell receptor beta chains from the same sample are listed, as sequenced in a study of CXCR3-negative and CXCR3-positive naive CD8 T cells. Overall study findings and caveats: Compared with CXCR3-negative naive cells, CXCR3-positive naive cells showed more hydrophobic TRB CDR3s.

These TCRs are of unknown antigen specificity. The libraries of TRB cDNA were prepared using 5' RACE with UMI labels. From its re-call of the 5' RACE reads, TCRdb lists each CDR3 protein once, without DNA. The sample table includes about 84,000 distinct CDR3 sequences. Sequences were obtained from naive CXCR3+ CD8+ T cells from blood. Subset denoted: CD45RO-CCR7+CD27+CD95- naive CD8+ T cells expressing CXCR3 (TNR3+). Receptors originate from a human donor in good health. Some clones in this sample may be carry-over from other donors' samples.

The chain recombines TRBV29-1 with TRBJ2-3; TCRdb's D gene call, TRBD2, goes unchecked for lack of DNA. Germline V gene data show CDR1 as SQVTM and CDR2 as ANQGSEA. The CDR3 runs to 14 residues. This CDR3 reads CSVVIAGAADTQYF.

The chain couples TRBV28 to TRBJ1-1; TCRdb gives TRBD1 as the D gene, but with no DNA this cannot be confirmed. Germline-derived CDR1 and CDR2 are MDHEN and SYDVKM. The CDR3 totals 12 residues. The CDR3: CASSFPDRVAFF.

V gene TRBV28 combines with J gene TRBJ2-1; there is no DNA to check the TCRdb D call of TRBD2. This CDR3 is built from 18 residues. The germline CDR1 and CDR2 sequences are MDHEN and SYDVKM. The chain's CDR3 is CASSSTYPPAEGGNEQFF.

This chain uses TRBV28 with TRBJ2-7; TCRdb's assignment of TRBD1 cannot be checked, as there is no DNA. This CDR3 region has 15 residues. Germline V gene lookup returns CDR1 MDHEN and CDR2 SYDVKM. CDR3 protein: CASSMTGQLDYEQYF.

The genes are TRBV25-1 and TRBJ2-1; TCRdb lists TRBD2, though no DNA is available to test this call. Germline V gene sequence: CDR1 MGHDK, CDR2 SYGVNS. The CDR3 contains 14 residues. The CDR3 sequence is CASSPIAGVNEQFF.

J is TRBJ2-1 and V is TRBV29-1; TCRdb's D call, TRBD1, is unchecked because there is no DNA. Germline V gene data show CDR1 as SQVTM and CDR2 as ANQGSEA. This CDR3 is 14 amino acids long. The CDR3 sequence is CSVEGGGIYNEQFF.